This section outlines one TCR beta chain sequence together with its context. The data were taken from a study of cytomegalovirus exposure and HLA in healthy donors. CDR1 and CDR2 (germline): MDHEN, SYDVKM. V was clipped by 6 bases and J by 9 bases, with 21 bases between them. CDR3 length equals 14 residues. The primer mix had 60 Vbeta and 13 Jbeta primers. The data were produced by immunoSEQ multiplex PCR, yet TCRdb's version contains in-frame clones alone and is incomplete. The sample yields 95,000 to 110,000 clones, 76% seen once. The receptor was derived from a young woman in good health and CMV-seropositive. The J gene is TRBJ2-7, the V gene TRBV28; a weak D match, TRBD1 (6 bases). Sequenced material: PBMCs. Here the CDR3 reads CASRPTGSNSVQYF. CDR3 DNA sequence: TGTGCCAGCAGACCAACAGGGTCGAATTCGGTGCAGTACTTC. The full variable domain, in which reference TRBV28 and TRBJ2-7 provide the parts outside the CDR3, is DVKVTQSSRYLVKRTGEKVFLECVQDMDHENMFWYRQDPGLGLRLIYFSYDVKMKEKGDIPEGYSVSREKKERFSLILESASTNQTSMYLCASRPTGSNSVQYFGPGTRLTVT.